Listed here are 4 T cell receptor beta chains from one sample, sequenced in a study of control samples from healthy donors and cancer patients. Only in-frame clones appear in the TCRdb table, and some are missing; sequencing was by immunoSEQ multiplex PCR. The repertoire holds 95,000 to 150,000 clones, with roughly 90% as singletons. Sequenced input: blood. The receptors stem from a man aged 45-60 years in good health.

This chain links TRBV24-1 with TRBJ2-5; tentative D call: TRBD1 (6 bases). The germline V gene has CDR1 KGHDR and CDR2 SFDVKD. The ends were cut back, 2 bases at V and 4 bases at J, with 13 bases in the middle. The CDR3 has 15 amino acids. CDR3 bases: TGTGCCACCAGTGATTCCGGACAGCTGGGAGAGACCCAGTACTTC. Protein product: CATSDSGQLGETQYF.

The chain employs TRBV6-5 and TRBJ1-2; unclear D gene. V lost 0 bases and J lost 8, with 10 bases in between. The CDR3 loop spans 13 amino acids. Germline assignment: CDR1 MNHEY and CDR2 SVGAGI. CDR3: CASSYSVAGGYTF. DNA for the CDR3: TGTGCCAGCAGTTACTCTGTGGCGGGAGGCTACACCTTC.

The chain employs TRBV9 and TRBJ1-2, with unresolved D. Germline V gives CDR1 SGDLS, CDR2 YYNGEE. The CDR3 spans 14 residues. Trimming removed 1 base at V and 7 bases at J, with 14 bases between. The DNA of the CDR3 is TGTGCCAGCAGCGTAACGAGGTTAGGTGGTGGCTACACCTTC. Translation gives CASSVTRLGGGYTF.

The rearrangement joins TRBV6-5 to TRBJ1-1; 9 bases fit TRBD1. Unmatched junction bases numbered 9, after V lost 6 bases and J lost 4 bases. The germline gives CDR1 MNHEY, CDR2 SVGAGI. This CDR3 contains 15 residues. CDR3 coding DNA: TGTGCCAGCAGGGCCGGGACAGGGAAGGGCACTGAAGCTTTCTTT. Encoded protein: CASRAGTGKGTEAFF.